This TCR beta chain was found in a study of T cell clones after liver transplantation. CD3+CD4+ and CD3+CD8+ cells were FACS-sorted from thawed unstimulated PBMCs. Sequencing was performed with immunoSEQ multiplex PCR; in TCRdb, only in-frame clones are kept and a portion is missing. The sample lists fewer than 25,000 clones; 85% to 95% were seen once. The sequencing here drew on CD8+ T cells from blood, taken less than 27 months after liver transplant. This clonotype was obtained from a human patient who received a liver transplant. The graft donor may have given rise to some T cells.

The CDR3 sequence: CASSYVEGYEQYF. CDR3 DNA: TGTGCCAGCAGTTACGTAGAGGGTTACGAGCAGTACTTC. The chain recombines TRBV6-5 with TRBJ2-7; a possible D gene is TRBD2 (5 bases). CDR1 is MNHEY, CDR2 SVGAGI, per germline. This CDR3 has 13 residues. V dropped 2 bases and J dropped 4 bases, with 9 bases sitting between them.